This T cell receptor (beta chain) emerged from a study of early T cells in non-severe SARS-CoV-2 infection. Background on the study: The sequenced material was bulk RNA from unsorted whole blood, and its chains were unpaired.

Individual cDNA molecules were tagged with unique molecular identifiers. One entry per CDR3 protein results from TCRdb running MiXCR on the 5' RACE reads. The profile shows 99,000 or so distinct CDR3 sequences, approximately 17% of them singletons. With regard to this clonotype: Its antigen is unidentified.

Study-level findings and limits: There was a bias toward anti-spike CD8 responses in VDJdb matching, which missed private and CD4 specificities.

The sample was whole blood. The receptor comes from an adult who was a healthcare worker with PCR-confirmed SARS-CoV-2 infection or an uninfected control (not recorded which).

The CDR3 loop is CSVKTLSNEQFF. The CDR3 DNA follows: TGCAGCGTAAAAACTCTGAGCAATGAGCAGTTCTTC. V and J are TRBV29-1 and TRBJ2-1, with D unclear. Trimming pared 6 bases from V and 6 bases from J, leaving 12 bases between. There are 12 residues in the CDR3. CDR1 SQVTM and CDR2 ANQGSEA come from the germline V gene.